This T cell receptor beta chain came from a study of blood T cell repertoires in COVID-19. Looking at the study overall: The cDNA or gDNA used as material had been derived from T cells, B-cell-depleted T cells, or PBMCs.

The CDR3 has 16 residues. Looked up from germline, CDR1 is MNHEY and CDR2 is SVGAGI. V was pared by 0 bases and J by 3 bases, with 5 bases of the junction left unmatched. Some clones are missing from TCRdb's copy, which holds only in-frame ones; the method was immunoSEQ multiplex PCR. The sample comprises about 99,000 clones, over 85% of which are singletons, and 15% to 20% rests with the top ten. Material: peripheral blood. The chain has TRBV6-5 and TRBJ1-2, with 9 bases matching TRBD1. The sequence derives from a woman over 75 in a cohort sampled during active COVID-19. CDR3 protein: CASSYSLGQGYYGYTF. CDR3 bases: TGTGCCAGCAGTTACTCTTTAGGACAGGGGTACTATGGCTACACCTTC.